This TCR beta chain was observed in a study of blood T cell repertoires in COVID-19. The table came from immunoSEQ multiplex PCR; TCRdb's copy has only in-frame clones and leaves some out. The sample has some 150,000 clones, about 85% seen once. The CDR3 loop spans 13 amino acids. The V end was cut by 0 bases, the J end by 6 bases, with 7 bases between. Germline CDR1 SGHRS, CDR2 YFSETQ. Sequenced material: peripheral blood. The sequence came from a human donor in a cohort sampled during active COVID-19. The V call is TRBV5-1, the J call TRBJ1-5; no definite D call. CDR3 in amino acids: CASSLDGVQPQHF. CDR3 sequence (DNA): TGCGCCAGCAGCTTGGACGGGGTTCAGCCCCAGCATTTT. Full variable domain (rest looked up from reference TRBV5-1 and TRBJ1-5): KAGVTQTPRYLIKTRGQQVTLSCSPISGHRSVSWYQQTPGQGLQFLFEYFSETQRNKGNFPGRFSGRQFSNSRSEMNVSTLELGDSALYLCASSLDGVQPQHFGDGTRLSIL.